One and the same sample provided the 21 T cell receptor beta chains below, sequenced in a study of identical twins. TCRdb passed the 5' RACE reads through MiXCR, listing each CDR3 protein once. In the table there are hundreds of thousands of distinct CDR3 sequences, about 9.4% of which are singletons. This sample also appeared in a second study, on yellow fever vaccine responses in identical twins.

The sequencing sample was made of PBMCs. These receptors were collected from a young woman in good health.

This clonotype appeared many times. This sequence joins TRBV6-1 and TRBJ2-7; 10 bases are shared with TRBD1. V lost 5 bases and J lost 4; bases outside the gene matches: 5. The CDR3 covers 14 residues. CDR1 is MNHNS and CDR2 is SASEGT in the germline V gene. The CDR3 coding sequence is TGTGCCAGCAGTAGACCGGGACAGGGGTACGAGCAGTACTTC. It codes for CASSRPGQGYEQYF.

This clonotype turned up a few times. CDR3 bases: TGCGCCAGCAGCCAAAGGACAGGTTTACTGTACGAGCAGTACTTC. This codes for CASSQRTGLLYEQYF. V is TRBV4-3 and J is TRBJ2-7; TRBD1 aligns across 7 bases. Germline V gives CDR1 LGHNA, CDR2 YSLEER. The CDR3 totals 15 residues. The V and J ends lost 2 bases and 4 bases, in that order; junction bases with no gene match: 8.

Ten or more counts support this clonotype. The chain is built from TRBV2 and TRBJ2-1; a possible D gene is TRBD1 (5 bases). The CDR3 loop spans 13 amino acids. Germline V CDR1 and CDR2: SNHLY, FYNNEI. V lost 0 bases and J lost 8, with 8 bases in between. The CDR3 nucleotides read TGTGCCAGCAGTGAAGCCTGGGGCGATGAGCAGTTCTTC. This codes for CASSEAWGDEQFF.

This clonotype was seen ten or more times. The chain uses TRBV6-5 and TRBJ2-1; tentatively, D is TRBD2 (6 bases). The CDR3 is 16 residues long. Germline-derived CDR1 and CDR2 are MNHEY and SVGAGI. V lost 0 bases, J lost 9 bases, and 18 bases lay in between. DNA for the CDR3: TGTGCCAGCAGTTACTCGTTCCGGATGGCGGGAAGTGAGCAGTTCTTC. Encoded protein: CASSYSFRMAGSEQFF.

This clonotype was picked up many times. The chain joins TRBV5-1 to TRBJ2-1; 10 bases align to TRBD2. Germline trimming cut 4 bases from V and 0 bases from J; bases unmatched to any gene: 7. This CDR3 is built from 17 residues. The germline V gene encodes CDR1 SGHRS and CDR2 YFSETQ. The CDR3 region is CASSLRGLAASYNEQFF. The DNA of the CDR3 is TGCGCCAGCAGCCTACGAGGACTAGCGGCCTCCTACAATGAGCAGTTCTTC.

This clonotype was counted ten times or more. The chain couples TRBV11-2 to TRBJ1-5; D remains unclear. Germline lookup yields CDR1 SGHAT and CDR2 FQNNGV. This CDR3 spans 13 amino acids. V lost 0 bases and J lost 9, with 9 bases in between. The CDR3 nucleotides read TGTGCCAGCAGCTTAGACAGGATGGGGCCCCAGCATTTT. This sequence encodes CASSLDRMGPQHF.

V gene TRBV7-9 combines with J gene TRBJ2-2, with TRBD2 matching 11 bases. Germline CDR1 and CDR2: SEHNR and FQNEAQ (reference sequence). This CDR3 is 16 amino acids long. Losses at the gene ends were 6 bases for V and 2 bases for J; bases not matched to a gene: 5. DNA of the CDR3: TGTGCCAGCAGAGGAGGGACTAGCGGAAACACCGGGGAGCTGTTTTTT. Protein sequence: CASRGGTSGNTGELFF.

V gene TRBV6-5 combines with J gene TRBJ2-7; D unclear. Per germline, CDR1 MNHEY and CDR2 SVGAGI. Trimming removed 0 bases from V and 0 bases from J, with 9 bases in between. CDR3 length equals 15 residues. The CDR3, as DNA: TGTGCCAGCAGTTACTCCGGGTTCAGCTCCTACGAGCAGTACTTC. Its translation is CASSYSGFSSYEQYF.

The sample holds a few counts of this clonotype. This chain links TRBV29-1 with TRBJ2-5, with 11 bases that match TRBD1. CDR1 and CDR2 (germline): SQVTM, ANQGSEA. Unmatched junction bases numbered 6, after V lost 7 bases and J lost 2 bases. The CDR3 sequence is 14 residues long. The CDR3 reads CSAGQGALQETQYF. The CDR3 nucleotides read TGCAGCGCCGGACAGGGGGCCCTTCAAGAGACCCAGTACTTC.

This clonotype was observed a handful of times. V and J are TRBV7-9 and TRBJ1-2, with a possible D match to TRBD1 (6 bases). V lost 2 bases to trimming and J lost 3 bases, with 16 bases between them. The CDR3 length is 16 residues. CDR1 and CDR2 (germline): SEHNR, FQNEAQ (reference sequence). CDR3 loop: CASSLSPTGFDYGYTF. In nucleotides, the CDR3 is TGTGCCAGCAGCTTAAGCCCCACAGGGTTCGACTATGGCTACACCTTC.

J is TRBJ2-2 and V is TRBV5-1, with 8 bases that match TRBD2. CDR3 size: 15 residues. Germline CDR1 reads SGHRS; CDR2 reads YFSETQ. With 3 bases clipped from V and 4 bases from J, the junction kept 5 bases outside the gene matches. CDR3 in amino acids: CASSSIAGSTGELFF. The CDR3 DNA is TGCGCCAGCAGCTCTATAGCGGGGTCCACCGGGGAGCTGTTTTTT.

This clonotype has a count of ten or more. The chain joins TRBV5-1 to TRBJ2-3, with TRBD1 matching over 8 bases. The V gene's germline CDR1 is SGHRS and CDR2 YFSETQ. The ends lost 2 bases at V and 3 bases at J; junction bases unmatched: 5. This CDR3 has 15 residues. This chain's CDR3 is CASSFQGAATDTQYF. CDR3 in DNA: TGCGCCAGCAGCTTTCAGGGGGCGGCTACAGATACGCAGTATTTT.

Many counts were recorded for this clonotype. The V call is TRBV7-2, the J call TRBJ2-5; no definite D call. Trimming took 4 bases from V and 5 from J, leaving 5 bases between them. The CDR3 has 11 amino acids. Germline loops: CDR1 SGHTA, CDR2 FQGNSA. DNA of the CDR3: TGTGCCAGCAGCTCCTGGGAGACCCAGTACTTC. This translates into CASSSWETQYF.

This clonotype was counted only a few times. The chain is built from TRBV11-3 and TRBJ2-1; D is undetermined. CDR3 size: 12 residues. V lost 5 bases to trimming and J lost 4 bases, with 6 bases between them. Germline CDR1 is SGHNT and CDR2 is YENEEA. CDR3 in amino acids: CASSRKYNEQFF. CDR3 in DNA: TGTGCCAGCAGCCGCAAATACAATGAGCAGTTCTTC.

This clonotype was counted at least ten times. The chain couples TRBV24-1 to TRBJ2-1, with 7 bases that match TRBD2. The CDR3 consists of 18 residues. CDR1 and CDR2 (germline): KGHDR, SFDVKD. After removal of 4 bases from V and 4 bases from J, the junction contained 15 bases not matched to a gene. The CDR3 nucleotides are TGTGCCACCAGTGACTCAACCCAGGCTAGCGGAGATTACAATGAGCAGTTCTTC. Residues: CATSDSTQASGDYNEQFF.

This clonotype was counted many times. J is TRBJ1-6 and V is TRBV9, with 10 bases lining up with TRBD1. Germline V gene data show CDR1 as SGDLS and CDR2 as YYNGEE. With V trimmed by 0 bases and J by 7 bases, 10 bases remained unmatched. This CDR3 has 18 residues. In nucleotides, the CDR3 is TGTGCCAGCAGCGTAGATGGCGGGGGACAGGGGATGAATTCACCCCTCCACTTT. This encodes CASSVDGGGQGMNSPLHF.

The chain couples TRBV14 to TRBJ2-2; D is uncertain. The CDR3 covers 16 residues. V gave up 6 bases and J gave up 5 bases, with 19 bases separating them. The germline CDR1 and CDR2 sequences are SGHDN and FVKESK. The CDR3 coding sequence is TGTGCCAGCAGTCACCGAATACAACAGTCAACCGGGGAGCTGTTTTTT. Residues: CASSHRIQQSTGELFF. Looking up the rest from reference TRBV14 and TRBJ2-2 gives the full variable domain: EAGVTQFPSHSVIEKGQTVTLRCDPISGHDNLYWYRRVMGKEIKFLLHFVKESKQDESGMPNNRFLAERTGGTYSTLKVQPAELEDSGVYFCASSHRIQQSTGELFFGEGSRLTVL.

This clonotype was picked up a small number of times. V gene TRBV4-3 combines with J gene TRBJ2-3; tentatively, D is TRBD2 (6 bases). The CDR3 is 17 residues long. V was cut by 3 bases and J by 2 bases, with 18 bases left in between. Germline CDR1 is LGHNA and CDR2 is YSLEER. The CDR3 sequence is CASSQADGGWDTDTQYF. Here the CDR3 DNA reads TGCGCCAGCAGCCAGGCCGATGGGGGGTGGGACACAGATACGCAGTATTTT.

This clonotype has a handful of counts. The genes are TRBV6-5 and TRBJ2-1, with D perhaps matching TRBD1 (6 bases). Per the germline V gene, CDR1 is MNHEY and CDR2 is SVGAGI. CDR3 length: 15 residues. Trimming stripped 0 bases from V and 5 bases from J, with 11 bases between. CDR3 in DNA: TGTGCCAGCAGTTACTCGAGAGGGGGAAACAATGAGCAGTTCTTC. Translation gives CASSYSRGGNNEQFF.

The rearrangement joins TRBV28 to TRBJ2-1; 7 bases line up with TRBD1. V shed 2 bases and J 10 bases; nucleotides not matched to a gene: 2. This CDR3 region has 12 residues. In germline, CDR1 is MDHEN, CDR2 SYDVKM. CDR3 nucleotide sequence: TGTGCCAGCAGTTTACCAGGGGGAGAGCAGTTCTTC. Residues: CASSLPGGEQFF.

This clonotype showed up just a few times. CDR3 nucleotide sequence: TGTGCCAGCAGTGCAGGACCTCTCGGCGGTGGCTACACCTTC. It specifies CASSAGPLGGGYTF. The rearrangement joins TRBV6-1 to TRBJ1-2, with D hard to call. The CDR3 is 14 residues long. The germline V gene has CDR1 MNHNS and CDR2 SASEGT. V gave up 4 bases and J gave up 7 bases, with 16 bases separating them.